The TCR beta chain described here comes from a study of T-cell memory formation after mild COVID-19 (dated by TCRdb to 2020 to 2022). For the wider study: TCR sequence clusters from the two donors were found to be largely donor specific. T-cell clones expanding and contracting after mild COVID-19 in a couple of donors were tracked by longitudinal TCRalpha and TCRbeta repertoire sequencing. The cohort was made up of two young adult volunteers, one female and one male, who were previously healthy.

Reads for this sample came from an Illumina NovaSeq 6000. Using 5'RACE with constant-segment primers, TCRalpha and TCRbeta cDNA libraries were constructed, with sample barcodes and unique molecular identifiers added in the process. Trizol reagent was used to extract RNA from every sample. Libraries were amplified in two PCR steps, with a second sample barcode and Illumina TruSeq adapters added in the second step. Libraries were sequenced on an Illumina NovaSeq with 2 x 150 bp paired-end reads. Per the original workflow: Demultiplexing of reads and collapsing into UMI-guided consensus sequences were performed with migec v1.2.7. Using mixcr v2.1.11, UMI consensuses were aligned to TRA and TRB V and J templates and then assembled into clonotypes. A clonotype was counted as expanded or contracted only if both edgeR and NoisET called the change significant, with noise models trained on biological replicates. edgeR calls used a false discovery rate-adjusted p below 0.01 and a log2 fold-change threshold of 1. As an exploratory analysis of dynamics, PCA with hierarchical clustering was applied to max-normalized trajectories of the 1000 most abundant clonotypes. Separately sequenced CD4+ and CD8+ repertoires were used to assign the CD4 or CD8 phenotype of responding clones. In-frame beta chains were kept once TCRdb had trimmed the public reads at Q25 with fastp and called clones with MiXCR. CDR3 protein duplicates are merged, each entry listing the most common genes and DNA. TCRdb, not the authors, supplied the V and J calls. The sample records roughly 250,000 distinct CDR3 sequences, 16% of which are singletons. The ten largest clones represent 3.5% to 4% of the sample.

Study-wide findings and limitations: Clones contracting from day 15 to 85 had balanced CD4/CD8 phenotypes, while a second wave expanding from day 15 to 37 was biased towards CD4+. Whether the second-wave clones peaking on day 37 were SARS-CoV-2 specific was not confirmed. Contracting CD4+ clones turned up mainly in the CM and EM memory subsets, whereas EMRA was where CD8+ clones were enriched. Some responding clones were found in pre-infection memory, which suggests that pre-existing cross-reactive memory T cells took part in the SARS-CoV-2 response. Only a couple of mild cases were covered in the study, and larger cohorts including severe cases with pre-infection samples were considered necessary.

Trimming removed 0 bases from V and 7 bases from J, leaving 10 bases between the germline ends. From its cysteine to its phenylalanine, the CDR3 spans 14 amino acids. The kept DNA is CDR3 alone, 42 bases in frame from the first base. Sequences MNHEY (CDR1) and SVGAGI (CDR2) are obtained from the germline V gene. Only a few counts were recorded for this clonotype. This receptor's antigen is unknown. Per-base qualities were not stored, and no clone one base away is much larger. PBMCs were isolated by Ficoll-Paque density gradient centrifugation. Sequencing was done on a sample of PBMCs or a T cell subset sorted from them (not recorded which). The clonotype comes from a man aged 18 to 29 who had mild COVID-19 (a few samples of this study predate the infection). The sample titles of this study are shuffled in the database, so cell type and time point are left out; the donor was told from shared clones. This receptor chain uses TRBV6-5 and TRBJ2-1; the D gene cannot be named for sure. This receptor has the CDR3 CASSYSSLRNEQFF. Here is the DNA: TGTGCCAGCAGTTACTCCTCCCTAAGGAATGAGCAGTTCTTC.